These T cell receptor beta chains were read from a single sample in a study of T-cell memory formation after mild COVID-19. MiXCR, run by TCRdb on the 5' RACE reads, gives a single entry per CDR3 protein. The sample holds some 150,000 distinct CDR3 sequences, roughly a fifth seen once. The sequencing input was PBMCs or a T cell subset sorted from them (not recorded which). Every receptor here comes from an adult woman who had mild COVID-19 (a few samples of this study predate the infection). Cell type and time point are not known. CDR3s include the opening cysteine and the closing phenylalanine or tryptophan. The D gene is left open where the match is weak. Size is omitted from some rows. Given values are once, few, many or a class for expanded clones.

cdr3_length	d_call	v_call	clone_size	j_call	cdr3_nt	cdr3_aa
17	TRBD2	TRBV6-2/TRBV6-3	few	TRBJ2-4	TGTGCCAGCAGTCCCTCTACTAGCGGGGTAGCCAAAAACATTCAGTACTTC	CASSPSTSGVAKNIQYF
15	TRBD1	TRBV6-5	few	TRBJ1-4	TGTGCCAGCAGCAAGGGGACAGGAAATAATGAAAAACTGTTTTTT	CASSKGTGNNEKLFF
15	TRBD2	TRBV20-1	.	TRBJ2-5	TGCAGTGCGGCCGGGACTAGCGGACTACAAGAGACCCAGTACTTC	CSAAGTSGLQETQYF
17	.	TRBV9	few	TRBJ2-3	TGTGCCAGACCTGGGGCTAGCGATTCAACTAGCACAGATACGCAGTATTTT	CARPGASDSTSTDTQYF
17	.	TRBV3-1	few	TRBJ1-1	TGTGCCAGCAGCCAGGCGGGAGCTACCAGGGGAAGGACTGAAGCTTTCTTT	CASSQAGATRGRTEAFF
16	.	TRBV5-1	.	TRBJ2-4	TGCGCCAGCAGCTTGGTTGCTGAGAGGTTCCAAAACATTCAGTACTTC	CASSLVAERFQNIQYF
13	.	TRBV7-2	.	TRBJ2-3	TGTGCCAGCAGCTTTTTACGGGCAGATACGCAGTATTTT	CASSFLRADTQYF
14	.	TRBV19	.	TRBJ1-5	TGTGCCAGTAGTGCCCGACAGGCCAATCAGCCCCAGCATTTT	CASSARQANQPQHF
14	.	TRBV12-3/TRBV12-4	few	TRBJ2-3	TGTGCCAGCAGTTTAGAGGCTAGCACAGATACGCAGTATTTT	CASSLEASTDTQYF
14	.	TRBV5-1	few	TRBJ2-1	TGCGCCAGCAGCGTGACAGGAATGCACAATGAGCAGTTCTTC	CASSVTGMHNEQFF
16	TRBD2	TRBV19	.	TRBJ2-7	TGTGCCAGTAGTATAGATCTTCGGGAGGGCCTGTACGAGCAGTACTTC	CASSIDLREGLYEQYF
10	.	TRBV7-8	few	TRBJ2-7	TGTGCCAGCACGAAGAACGAGCAGTACTTC	CASTKNEQYF
15	.	TRBV7-2	many	TRBJ2-1	TGTGCCAGCAGCCCCCGGGCTAGCTCCTACAATGAGCAGTTCTTC	CASSPRASSYNEQFF
20	TRBD2	TRBV5-1	few	TRBJ2-7	TGCGCCAGCAGCTTGGAGATGTCATCTCCGGCAGGAGCGGGAGAGGAAGAGCAGTACTTC	CASSLEMSSPAGAGEEEQYF
15	TRBD1	TRBV20-1	few	TRBJ2-7	TGCAGTGCTAGAGATGGGGACAGGGGAACTGGCGAGCAGTACTTC	CSARDGDRGTGEQYF
19	TRBD2	TRBV13	.	TRBJ2-3	TGTGCCAGCAGCTTAGCCCCACAGACTAGCGGGAGGAGCACAGATACGCAGTATTTT	CASSLAPQTSGRSTDTQYF
16	TRBD1	TRBV5-1	few	TRBJ1-1	TGCGCCAGCAGCACCCGACAGGGCAACAGTAACACTGAAGCTTTCTTT	CASSTRQGNSNTEAFF
15	TRBD1	TRBV7-8	few	TRBJ2-7	TGTGCCAGCAGCTTAGAAGGGGGCGAATACTACGAGCAGTACTTC	CASSLEGGEYYEQYF
12	.	TRBV6-5	.	TRBJ2-5	TGTGCCACCTGGCAGCACCAAGAGACCCAGTACTTC	CATWQHQETQYF
16	TRBD1	TRBV7-8	.	TRBJ2-7	TGTGCCAGCAGCTTAGCTCCAGCCAGGGGGAGCTACGAGCAGTACTTC	CASSLAPARGSYEQYF
16	.	TRBV5-1	.	TRBJ1-6	TGCGCCAGCAGCTTGGCCGGAGCCAGCCATGGATCACCCCTCCACTTT	CASSLAGASHGSPLHF
14	.	TRBV4-3	few	TRBJ1-1	TGCGCCAGCAGCCAGGCACATGGAGATACTAAAGCTTTCTTT	CASSQAHGDTKAFF
16	.	TRBV25-1	.	TRBJ1-6	TGTGCCAGCAGTGAATGGGGGAGCTCCTATAATTCACCCCTCCACTTT	CASSEWGSSYNSPLHF
15	.	TRBV6-6	few	TRBJ1-1	TGTGCCAGCAGTCCCGCGGGGGAGCCGAACACTGAAGCTTTCTTT	CASSPAGEPNTEAFF
13	.	TRBV5-1	few	TRBJ2-1	TGCGCCAGCAGCGGGCGGACAGACAGTGAGCAGTTCTTC	CASSGRTDSEQFF
13	.	TRBV2	few	TRBJ2-6	TGTGCCAGCGAGTTTCCCGGGGCCAACGTCCTGACTTTC	CASEFPGANVLTF
15	.	TRBV6-2/TRBV6-3	few	TRBJ2-3	TGTGCCAGCAGTTACTCCCCGGGGGGCACAGATACGCAGTATTTT	CASSYSPGGTDTQYF
15	.	TRBV7-9	.	TRBJ1-4	TGTGCCAGCAGCTTAACCTCGGGGGATAATGAAAAACTGTTTTTT	CASSLTSGDNEKLFF
13	.	TRBV12-3/TRBV12-4	.	TRBJ2-2	TGTGCCAGCAGGGGGCCGAACACCGGGGAGCTGTTTTTT	CASRGPNTGELFF
15	TRBD2	TRBV2	few	TRBJ2-1	TGTGCCAGCGCCAGGACTAGCGGTCTTAACAATGAGCAGTTCTTC	CASARTSGLNNEQFF
11	.	TRBV11-3	.	TRBJ2-4	TGTGCCAGCAGCTTGGATAACATTCAGTACTTC	CASSLDNIQYF
14	.	TRBV20-1	many	TRBJ2-1	TGCAGTGCTAGCAAGGGTAGCTCCTACAATGAGCAGTTCTTC	CSASKGSSYNEQFF
15	.	TRBV7-2	few	TRBJ2-3	TGTGCCAGCAGCTTACAGTTGAGATCCACAGATACGCAGTATTTT	CASSLQLRSTDTQYF
14	TRBD1	TRBV7-2	.	TRBJ1-2	TGTGCCAGCAGCCACCGGACAGGGGGCAACGGCTACACCTTC	CASSHRTGGNGYTF
12	.	TRBV30	.	TRBJ1-2	TGTGCCTGGAGTGTTGGGGCCTATGGCTACACCTTC	CAWSVGAYGYTF
18	TRBD2	TRBV6-5	.	TRBJ2-3	TGTGCCAGCAGTTCCCGGGGACTAGCCTACGGTAGCACAGATACGCAGTATTTT	CASSSRGLAYGSTDTQYF